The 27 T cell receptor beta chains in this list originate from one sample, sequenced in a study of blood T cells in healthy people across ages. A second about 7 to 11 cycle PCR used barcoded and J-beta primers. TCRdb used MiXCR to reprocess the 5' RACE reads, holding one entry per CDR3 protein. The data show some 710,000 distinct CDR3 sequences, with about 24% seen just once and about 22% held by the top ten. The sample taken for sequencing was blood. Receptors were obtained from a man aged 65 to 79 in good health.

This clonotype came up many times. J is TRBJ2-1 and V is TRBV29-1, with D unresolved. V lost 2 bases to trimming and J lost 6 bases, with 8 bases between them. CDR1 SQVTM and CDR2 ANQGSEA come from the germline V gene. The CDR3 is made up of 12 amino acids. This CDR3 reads CSVEYQINEQFF. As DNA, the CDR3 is TGCAGCGTTGAATACCAAATCAATGAGCAGTTCTTC.

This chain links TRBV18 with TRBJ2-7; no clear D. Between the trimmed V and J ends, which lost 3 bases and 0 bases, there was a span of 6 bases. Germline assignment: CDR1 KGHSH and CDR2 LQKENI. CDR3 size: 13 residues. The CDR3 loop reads CASSPIASYEQYF. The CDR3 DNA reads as TGTGCCAGCTCACCTATCGCCTCCTACGAGCAGTACTTC.

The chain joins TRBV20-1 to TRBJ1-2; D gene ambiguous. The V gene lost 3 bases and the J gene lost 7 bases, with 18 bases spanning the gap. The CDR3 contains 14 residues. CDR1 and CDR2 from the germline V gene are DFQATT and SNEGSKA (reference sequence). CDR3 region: CSARVPSGNLGYTF. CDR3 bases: TGCAGTGCTAGGGTCCCCTCCGGGAACCTTGGCTACACCTTC.

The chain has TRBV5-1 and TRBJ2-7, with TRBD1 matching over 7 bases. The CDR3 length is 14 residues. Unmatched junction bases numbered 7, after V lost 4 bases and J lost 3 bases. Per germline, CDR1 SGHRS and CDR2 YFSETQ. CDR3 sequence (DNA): TGCGCCAGCAGCGGGGACAGCCCAGACTACGAGCAGTACTTC. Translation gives CASSGDSPDYEQYF.

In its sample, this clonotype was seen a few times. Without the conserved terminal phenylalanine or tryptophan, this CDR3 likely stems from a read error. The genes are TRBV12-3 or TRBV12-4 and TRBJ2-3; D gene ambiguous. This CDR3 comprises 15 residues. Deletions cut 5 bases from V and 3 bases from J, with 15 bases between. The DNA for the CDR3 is TGTGCCAGCAGTCGAGGACCCTCTGGGACAGATACGCAGTATCTT. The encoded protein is CASSRGPSGTDTQYL.

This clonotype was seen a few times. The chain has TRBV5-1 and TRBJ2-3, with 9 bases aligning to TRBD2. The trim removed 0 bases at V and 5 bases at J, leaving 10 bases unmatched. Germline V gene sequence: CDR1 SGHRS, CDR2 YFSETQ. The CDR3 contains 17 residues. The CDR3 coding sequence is TGCGCCAGCAGCTTGGACGGTATTATGACTAGCGGAGATACGCAGTATTTT. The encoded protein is CASSLDGIMTSGDTQYF.

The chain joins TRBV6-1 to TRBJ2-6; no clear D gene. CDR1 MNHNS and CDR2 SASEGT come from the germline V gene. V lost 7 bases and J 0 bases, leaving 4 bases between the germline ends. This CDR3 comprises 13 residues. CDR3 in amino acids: CASMTSGANVLTF. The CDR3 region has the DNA TGTGCCAGCATGACCTCTGGGGCCAACGTCCTGACTTTC.

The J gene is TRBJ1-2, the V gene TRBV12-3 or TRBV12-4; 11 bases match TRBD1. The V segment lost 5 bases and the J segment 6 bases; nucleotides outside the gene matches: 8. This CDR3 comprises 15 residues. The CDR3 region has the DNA TGTGCCAGCAGTCCCGGGACAGGGGGAACGGATGGCTACACCTTC. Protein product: CASSPGTGGTDGYTF.

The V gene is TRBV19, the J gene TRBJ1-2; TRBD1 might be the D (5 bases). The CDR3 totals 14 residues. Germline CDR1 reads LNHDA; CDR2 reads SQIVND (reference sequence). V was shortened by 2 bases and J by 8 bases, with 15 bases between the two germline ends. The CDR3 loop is CASSITLGTNGYTF. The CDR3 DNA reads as TGTGCCAGTAGTATAACCCTCGGGACGAACGGCTACACCTTC.

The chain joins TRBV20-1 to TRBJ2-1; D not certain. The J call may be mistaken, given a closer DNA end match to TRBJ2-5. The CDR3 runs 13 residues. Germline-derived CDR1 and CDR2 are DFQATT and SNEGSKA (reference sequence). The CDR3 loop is CSARANRRETQYF. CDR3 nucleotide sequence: TGCAGTGCTAGAGCGAACCGGCGGGAGACCCAGTACTTC.

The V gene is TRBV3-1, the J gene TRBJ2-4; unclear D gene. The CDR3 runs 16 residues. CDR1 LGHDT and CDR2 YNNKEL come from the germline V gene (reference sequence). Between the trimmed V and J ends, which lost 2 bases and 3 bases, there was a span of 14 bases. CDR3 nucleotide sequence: TGTGCCAGCAGCCAACTCCTTGGAGCTGTCAAAAACATTCAGTACTTC. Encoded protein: CASSQLLGAVKNIQYF.

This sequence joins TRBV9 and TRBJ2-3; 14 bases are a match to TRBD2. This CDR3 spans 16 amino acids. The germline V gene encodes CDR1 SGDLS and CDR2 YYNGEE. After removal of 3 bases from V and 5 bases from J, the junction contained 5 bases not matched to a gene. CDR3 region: CASSATGTSGRDTQYF. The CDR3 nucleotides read TGTGCCAGCAGCGCCACCGGGACTAGCGGGAGAGATACGCAGTATTTT. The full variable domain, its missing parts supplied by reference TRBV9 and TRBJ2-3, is DSGVTQTPKHLITATGQRVTLRCSPRSGDLSVYWYQQSLDQGLQFLIQYYNGEERAKGNILERFSAQQFPDLHSELNLSSLELGDSALYFCASSATGTSGRDTQYFGPGTRLTVL.

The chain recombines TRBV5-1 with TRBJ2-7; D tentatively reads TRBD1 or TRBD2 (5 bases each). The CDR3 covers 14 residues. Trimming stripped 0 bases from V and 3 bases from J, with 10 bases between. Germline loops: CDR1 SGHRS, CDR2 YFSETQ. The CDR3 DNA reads TGCGCCAGCAGCTTGGGGGGACCAAACTACGAGCAGTACTTC. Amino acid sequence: CASSLGGPNYEQYF.

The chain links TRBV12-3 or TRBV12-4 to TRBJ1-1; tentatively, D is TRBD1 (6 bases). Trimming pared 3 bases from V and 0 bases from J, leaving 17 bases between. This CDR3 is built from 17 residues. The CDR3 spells CASSLAISRDMNTEAFF. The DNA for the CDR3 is TGTGCCAGCAGTTTGGCCATTTCCCGGGACATGAACACTGAAGCTTTCTTT.

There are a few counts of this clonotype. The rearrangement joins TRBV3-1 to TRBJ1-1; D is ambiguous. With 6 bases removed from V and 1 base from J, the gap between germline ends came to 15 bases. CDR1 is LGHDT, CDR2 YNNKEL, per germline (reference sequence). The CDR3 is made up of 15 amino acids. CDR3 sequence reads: CASSPIGRQNTEAFF. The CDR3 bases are TGTGCCAGCAGTCCCATCGGGAGGCAGAACACTGAAGCTTTCTTT.

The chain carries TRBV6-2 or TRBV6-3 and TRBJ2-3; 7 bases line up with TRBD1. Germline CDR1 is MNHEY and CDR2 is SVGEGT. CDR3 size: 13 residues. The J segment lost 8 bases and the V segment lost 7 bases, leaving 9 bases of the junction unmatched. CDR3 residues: CASTPTGVGTQYF. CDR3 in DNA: TGTGCCAGCACACCTACAGGGGTTGGTACGCAGTATTTT.

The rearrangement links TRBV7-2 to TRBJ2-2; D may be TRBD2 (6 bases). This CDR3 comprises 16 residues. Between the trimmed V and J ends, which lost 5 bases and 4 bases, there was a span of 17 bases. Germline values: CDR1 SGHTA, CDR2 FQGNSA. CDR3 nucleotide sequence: TGTGCCAGCAGCCGGGACTGGGCGTTGAGCACCGGGGAGCTGTTTTTT. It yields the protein CASSRDWALSTGELFF.

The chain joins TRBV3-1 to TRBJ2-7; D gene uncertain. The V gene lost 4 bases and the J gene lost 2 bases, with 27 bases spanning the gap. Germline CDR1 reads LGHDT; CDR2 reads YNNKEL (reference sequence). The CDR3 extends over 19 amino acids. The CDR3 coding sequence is TGTGCCAGCAGCCCGACGCGTACGGTAAGGTCTCGAGGTACCTACGAGCAGTACTTC. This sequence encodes CASSPTRTVRSRGTYEQYF.

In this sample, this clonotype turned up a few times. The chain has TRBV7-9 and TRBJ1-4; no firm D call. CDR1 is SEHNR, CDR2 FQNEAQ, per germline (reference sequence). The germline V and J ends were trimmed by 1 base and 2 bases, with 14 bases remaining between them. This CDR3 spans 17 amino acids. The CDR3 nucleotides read TGTGCCAGCAGCTTAGTACGCGGGCAGGCGACTAATGAAAAACTGTTTTTT. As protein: CASSLVRGQATNEKLFF.

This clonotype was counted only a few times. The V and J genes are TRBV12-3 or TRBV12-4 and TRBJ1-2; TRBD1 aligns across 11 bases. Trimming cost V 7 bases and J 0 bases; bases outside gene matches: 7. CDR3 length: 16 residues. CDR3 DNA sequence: TGTGCCAGCACCCGGACAGGGGGCTTTGCTAACTATGGCTACACCTTC. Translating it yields CASTRTGGFANYGYTF.

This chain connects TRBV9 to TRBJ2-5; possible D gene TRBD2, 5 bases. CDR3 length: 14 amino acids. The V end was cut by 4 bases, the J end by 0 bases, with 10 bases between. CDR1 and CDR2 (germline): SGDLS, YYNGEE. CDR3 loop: CASSTGVYQETQYF. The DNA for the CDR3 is TGTGCCAGCAGCACCGGGGTGTACCAAGAGACCCAGTACTTC.

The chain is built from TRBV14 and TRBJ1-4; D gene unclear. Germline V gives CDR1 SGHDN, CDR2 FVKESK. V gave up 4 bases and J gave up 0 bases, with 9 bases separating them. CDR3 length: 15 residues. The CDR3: CASSPHRATNEKLFF. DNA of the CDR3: TGTGCCAGCAGCCCTCACAGAGCAACTAATGAAAAACTGTTTTTT.

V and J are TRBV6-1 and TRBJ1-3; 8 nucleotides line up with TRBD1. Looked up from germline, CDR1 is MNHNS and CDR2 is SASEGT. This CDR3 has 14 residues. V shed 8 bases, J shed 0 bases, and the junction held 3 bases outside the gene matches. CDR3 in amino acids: CASLDRGSGNTIYF. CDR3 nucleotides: TGTGCCAGCCTTGACAGGGGCTCTGGAAACACCATATATTTT.

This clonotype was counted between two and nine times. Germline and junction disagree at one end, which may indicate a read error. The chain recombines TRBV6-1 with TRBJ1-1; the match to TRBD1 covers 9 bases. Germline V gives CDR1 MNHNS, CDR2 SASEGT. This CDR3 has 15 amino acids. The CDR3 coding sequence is TGTGCCGGCAGTCCCGGACAGGGGTTTCTCACTGAAGCTTTCTTT. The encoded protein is CAGSPGQGFLTEAFF.

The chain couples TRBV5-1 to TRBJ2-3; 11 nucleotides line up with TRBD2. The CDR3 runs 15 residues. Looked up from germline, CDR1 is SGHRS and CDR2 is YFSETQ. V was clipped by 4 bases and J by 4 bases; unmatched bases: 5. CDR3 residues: CASSTSGSDSDTQYF. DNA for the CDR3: TGCGCCAGCAGCACTAGCGGGAGCGACTCAGATACGCAGTATTTT.

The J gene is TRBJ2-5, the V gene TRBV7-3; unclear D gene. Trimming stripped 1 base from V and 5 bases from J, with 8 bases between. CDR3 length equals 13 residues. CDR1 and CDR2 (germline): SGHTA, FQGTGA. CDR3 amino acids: CASSLSSGETQYF. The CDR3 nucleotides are TGTGCCAGCAGCTTAAGTAGTGGTGAGACCCAGTACTTC.

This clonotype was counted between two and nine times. The DNA for the CDR3 is TGTGCCATCAGTGAACGGGTCGATGGCTACACCTTC. Translated, it gives CAISERVDGYTF. The chain employs TRBV10-3 and TRBJ1-2; D unclear. Germline V gives CDR1 ENHRY, CDR2 SYGVKD. V dropped 3 bases and J dropped 6 bases, with 8 bases sitting between them. The CDR3 spans 12 residues.